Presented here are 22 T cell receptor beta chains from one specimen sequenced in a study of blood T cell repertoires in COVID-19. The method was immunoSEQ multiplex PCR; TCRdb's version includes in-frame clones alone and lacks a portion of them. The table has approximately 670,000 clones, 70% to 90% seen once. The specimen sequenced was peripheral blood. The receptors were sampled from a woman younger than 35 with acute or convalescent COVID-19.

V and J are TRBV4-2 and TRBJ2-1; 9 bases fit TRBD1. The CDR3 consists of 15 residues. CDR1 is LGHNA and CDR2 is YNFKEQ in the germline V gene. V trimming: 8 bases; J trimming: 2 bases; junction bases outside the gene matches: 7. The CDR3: CASLPGQGTYNEQFF. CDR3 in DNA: TGTGCCAGCCTCCCGGGACAGGGCACCTACAATGAGCAGTTCTTC.

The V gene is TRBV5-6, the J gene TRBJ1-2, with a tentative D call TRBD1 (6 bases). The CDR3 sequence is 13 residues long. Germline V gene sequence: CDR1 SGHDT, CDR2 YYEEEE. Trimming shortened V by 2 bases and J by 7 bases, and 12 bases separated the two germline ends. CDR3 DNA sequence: TGTGCCAGCAGCTTCCACGACAGGTCTGGCTACACCTTC. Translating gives CASSFHDRSGYTF.

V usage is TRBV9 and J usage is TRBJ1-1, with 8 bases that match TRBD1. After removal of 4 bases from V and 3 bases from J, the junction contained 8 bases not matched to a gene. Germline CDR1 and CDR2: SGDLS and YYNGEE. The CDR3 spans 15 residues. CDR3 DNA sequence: TGTGCCAGCAGCTTCGGACAGGGAGGGTACACTGAAGCTTTCTTT. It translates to CASSFGQGGYTEAFF.

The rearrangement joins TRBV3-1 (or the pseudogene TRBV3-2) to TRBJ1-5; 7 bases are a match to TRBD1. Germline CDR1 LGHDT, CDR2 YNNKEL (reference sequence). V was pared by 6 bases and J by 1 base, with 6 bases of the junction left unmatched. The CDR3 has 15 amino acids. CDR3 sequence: CASSRDRASNQPQHF. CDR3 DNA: TGTGCCAGCAGTCGAGACAGGGCGAGCAATCAGCCCCAGCATTTT.

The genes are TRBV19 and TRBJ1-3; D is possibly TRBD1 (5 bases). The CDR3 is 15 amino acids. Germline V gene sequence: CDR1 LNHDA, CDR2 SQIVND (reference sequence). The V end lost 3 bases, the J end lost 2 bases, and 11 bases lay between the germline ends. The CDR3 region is CASSIRDTAGNTIYF. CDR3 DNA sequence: TGTGCCAGTAGTATCAGGGATACGGCTGGAAACACCATATATTTT.

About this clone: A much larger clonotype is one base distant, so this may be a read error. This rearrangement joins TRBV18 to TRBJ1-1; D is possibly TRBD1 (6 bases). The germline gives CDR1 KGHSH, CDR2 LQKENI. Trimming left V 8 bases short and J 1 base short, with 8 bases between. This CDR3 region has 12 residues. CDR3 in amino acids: CASRTANTEAFF. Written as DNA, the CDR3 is TGTGCCAGCCGGACAGCGAACACTGAAGCTTTCTTT.

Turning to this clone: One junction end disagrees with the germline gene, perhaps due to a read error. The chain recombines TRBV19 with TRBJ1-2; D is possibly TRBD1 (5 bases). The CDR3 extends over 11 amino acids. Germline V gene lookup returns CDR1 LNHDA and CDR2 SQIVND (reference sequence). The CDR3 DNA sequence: TGTGCCAGTAAAAAAGGACAAGGACAAAACTTC. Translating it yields CASKKGQGQNF.

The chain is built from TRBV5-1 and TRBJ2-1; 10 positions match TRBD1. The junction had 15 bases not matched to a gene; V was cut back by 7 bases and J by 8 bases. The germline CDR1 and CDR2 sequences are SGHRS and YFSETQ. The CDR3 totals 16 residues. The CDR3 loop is CASGGGTGVIPDEQFF. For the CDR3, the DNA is TGCGCCAGCGGCGGGGGGACAGGGGTCATCCCAGATGAGCAGTTCTTC.

CDR3 sequence reads: CASSYGVAGAKNIQYF. CDR3 sequence (DNA): TGTGCCAGCAGTTACGGGGTAGCGGGGGCCAAAAACATTCAGTACTTC. The rearrangement joins TRBV6-5 to TRBJ2-4, with 8 bases fitting TRBD2. Per the germline V gene, CDR1 is MNHEY and CDR2 is SVGAGI. This CDR3 comprises 16 residues. The V gene end was trimmed by 2 bases and the J gene end by 1 base; junction bases not matched to a gene: 4.

The CDR3 nucleotides are TGTGCCAGCAGTTTGGTAGGGGCAGATACGCAGTATTTT. The encoded protein is CASSLVGADTQYF. This chain links TRBV12-3 or TRBV12-4 with TRBJ2-3; D possibly corresponds to TRBD1 (5 bases). This CDR3 has 13 residues. The germline V and J ends were trimmed by 3 bases and 4 bases, with 8 bases remaining between them.

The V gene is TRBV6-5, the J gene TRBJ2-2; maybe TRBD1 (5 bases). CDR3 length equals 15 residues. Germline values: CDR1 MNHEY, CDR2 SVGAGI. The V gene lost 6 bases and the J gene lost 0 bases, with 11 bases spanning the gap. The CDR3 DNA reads TGTGCCAGCAGCCTTGACAGAGCGAACACCGGGGAGCTGTTTTTT. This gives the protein CASSLDRANTGELFF.

The CDR3 DNA sequence: TGTGCCAGCAGCCGAATATCCGGGACTAGCGGGGGGGCGATTAATGAGCAGTTCTTC. Translation gives CASSRISGTSGGAINEQFF. J is TRBJ2-1 and V is TRBV5-4, with TRBD2 matching 16 bases. The CDR3 runs to 19 residues. The V and J ends lost 4 bases and 7 bases, in that order; junction bases with no gene match: 14. Looked up from germline, CDR1 is SGHNT and CDR2 is YYREEE (reference sequence).

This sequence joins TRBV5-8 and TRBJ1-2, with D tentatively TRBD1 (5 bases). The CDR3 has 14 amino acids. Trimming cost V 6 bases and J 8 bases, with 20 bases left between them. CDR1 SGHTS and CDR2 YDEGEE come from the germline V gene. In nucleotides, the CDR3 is TGTGCCAGCAACCGAATTCCGCAGGGTGGAGGCTACACCTTC. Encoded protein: CASNRIPQGGGYTF.

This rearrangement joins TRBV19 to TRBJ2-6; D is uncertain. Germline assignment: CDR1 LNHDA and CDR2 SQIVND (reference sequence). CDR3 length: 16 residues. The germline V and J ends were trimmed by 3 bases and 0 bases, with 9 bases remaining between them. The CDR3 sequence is CASSIGSTSGANVLTF. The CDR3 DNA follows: TGTGCCAGTAGTATCGGGTCGACCTCTGGGGCCAACGTCCTGACTTTC.

Written as DNA, the CDR3 is TGCAGCGTACGGTCGGGAGGTAACTATGGCTACACCTTC. Translated, it gives CSVRSGGNYGYTF. The rearrangement uses TRBV29-1 and TRBJ1-2; no clear D. V lost 6 bases to trimming and J lost 1 base, with 12 bases between them. CDR1 and CDR2 from the germline V gene are SQVTM and ANQGSEA. The CDR3 has 13 residues. The whole variable domain, remainder taken from reference TRBV29-1 and TRBJ1-2, is SAVISQKPSRDICQRGTSLTIQCQVDSQVTMMFWYRQQPGQSLTLIATANQGSEATYESGFVIDKFPISRPNLTFSTLTVSNMSPEDSSIYLCSVRSGGNYGYTFGSGTRLTVV.

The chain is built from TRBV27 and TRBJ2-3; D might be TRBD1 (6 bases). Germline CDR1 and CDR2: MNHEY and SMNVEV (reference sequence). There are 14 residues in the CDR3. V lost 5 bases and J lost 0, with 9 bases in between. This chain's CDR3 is CASSAGVSTDTQYF. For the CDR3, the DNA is TGTGCCAGCAGTGCAGGGGTGAGCACAGATACGCAGTATTTT.

The CDR3 region is CASSAGESNNEQFF. The DNA of the CDR3 is TGTGCTAGTTCAGCAGGCGAGAGCAACAATGAGCAGTTCTTC. The chain couples TRBV12-5 to TRBJ2-1; D remains unclear. The germline CDR1 and CDR2 sequences are LGHNT and FRNRAP. The V end lost 8 bases, the J end lost 5 bases, and 16 bases lay between the germline ends. The CDR3 has 14 residues. Combining the CDR3 with reference TRBV12-5 and TRBJ2-1 gives the whole variable domain DARVTQTPRHKVTEMGQEVTMRCQPILGHNTVFWYRQTMMQGLELLAYFRNRAPLDDSGMPKDRFSAEMPDATLATLKIQPSEPRDSAVYFCASSAGESNNEQFFGPGTRLTVL.

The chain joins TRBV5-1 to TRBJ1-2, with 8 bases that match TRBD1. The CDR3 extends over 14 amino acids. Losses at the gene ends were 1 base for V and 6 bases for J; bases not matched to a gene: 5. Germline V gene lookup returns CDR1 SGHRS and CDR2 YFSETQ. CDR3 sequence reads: CASSLYRGRDGYTF. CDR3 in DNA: TGCGCCAGCAGCTTGTACAGGGGGAGGGATGGCTACACCTTC.

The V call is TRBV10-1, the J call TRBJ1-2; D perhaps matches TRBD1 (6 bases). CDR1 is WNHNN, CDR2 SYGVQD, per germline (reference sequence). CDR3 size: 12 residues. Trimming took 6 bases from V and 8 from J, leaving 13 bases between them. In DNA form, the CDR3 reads TGCGCCAGCAGGGGGGAGGGGGAGGGCTACACCTTC. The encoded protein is CASRGEGEGYTF.

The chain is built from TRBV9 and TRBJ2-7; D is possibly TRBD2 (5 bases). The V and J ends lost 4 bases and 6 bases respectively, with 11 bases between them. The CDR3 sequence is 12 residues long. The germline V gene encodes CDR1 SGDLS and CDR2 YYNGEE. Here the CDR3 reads CASSSGSGEQYF. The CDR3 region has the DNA TGTGCCAGCAGCTCGGGATCGGGCGAGCAGTACTTC. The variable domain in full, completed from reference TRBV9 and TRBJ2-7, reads DSGVTQTPKHLITATGQRVTLRCSPRSGDLSVYWYQQSLDQGLQFLIQYYNGEERAKGNILERFSAQQFPDLHSELNLSSLELGDSALYFCASSSGSGEQYFGPGTRLTVT.

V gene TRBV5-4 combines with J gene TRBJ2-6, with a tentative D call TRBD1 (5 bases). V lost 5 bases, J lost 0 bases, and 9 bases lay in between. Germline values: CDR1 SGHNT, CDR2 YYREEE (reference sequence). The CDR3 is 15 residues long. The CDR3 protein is CASSTGGSGANVLTF. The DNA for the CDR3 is TGTGCCAGCAGTACAGGCGGCTCTGGGGCCAACGTCCTGACTTTC.

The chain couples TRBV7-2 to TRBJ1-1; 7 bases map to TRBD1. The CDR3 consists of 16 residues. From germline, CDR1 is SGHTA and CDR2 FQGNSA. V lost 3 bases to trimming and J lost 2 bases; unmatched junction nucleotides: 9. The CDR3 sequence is CASSLTVGQRNTEAFF. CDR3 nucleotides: TGTGCCAGCAGCTTGACGGTGGGACAGAGAAACACTGAAGCTTTCTTT.